The 5 T cell receptor beta chains given below trace back to one sample, sequenced in a study of shared clonotypes between healthy human individuals (dated by TCRdb to about 2020). To prepare the library, the immunoSEQ multiplex PCR assay was applied. TCRdb stores this immuneACCESS table with in-frame sequences only. Part of the clones is absent; in the studies checked, under half of the shortfall reflects unresolved V genes, and no reason is known for the rest. The sample table lists fewer than 650,000 clones, 76% of them with a count of one. The ten top clones hold 13% of the sample. The sequenced sample consisted of PBMCs. The origin of the receptors is a woman aged 40 to 55 in good health. Some clones in this sample may be carry-over from other donors' samples.

V is TRBV7-3 and J is TRBJ2-1; D remains ambiguous. The germline gives CDR1 SGHTA, CDR2 FQGTGA. The CDR3 sequence is 16 residues long. V gave up 5 bases and J gave up 0 bases, with 14 bases separating them. CDR3 in amino acids: CASSLSGASSYNEQFF. The CDR3 DNA reads as TGTGCCAGCAGCCTTTCTGGTGCAAGCTCCTACAATGAGCAGTTCTTC.

In its sample, this clone was seen a few times. V is TRBV6-5 and J is TRBJ1-5, with 7 bases matching TRBD1. This CDR3 region has 13 residues. From germline, CDR1 is MNHEY and CDR2 SVGAGI. V shed 5 bases and J 4 bases; nucleotides not matched to a gene: 2. CDR3: CASSRQGNQPQHF. In nucleotides, the CDR3 is TGTGCCAGCAGTCGACAGGGAAATCAGCCCCAGCATTTT.

A note on this clone: A read error is likely here: a far larger clone is one base away. The final CDR3 position lacks the conserved phenylalanine or tryptophan, pointing to a likely read error. V gene TRBV28 combines with J gene TRBJ2-3, with 7 bases that match TRBD2. Germline CDR1 is MDHEN and CDR2 is SYDVKM. The CDR3 runs to 16 residues. The V gene end was trimmed by 1 base and the J gene end by 2 bases; junction bases not matched to a gene: 6. CDR3 sequence reads: CASSLSRAGSTDTQYL. Here the CDR3 DNA reads TGTGCCAGCAGTTTATCGCGAGCGGGATCCACAGATACGCAGTATCTT.

The CDR3 spells CASRWAGARNSPLHF. CDR3 in DNA: TGTGCCAGCAGGTGGGCAGGGGCGAGGAATTCACCCCTCCACTTT. The rearrangement links TRBV28 to TRBJ1-6; possibly TRBD1 for D (6 bases). Trimming cost V 6 bases and J 7 bases, with 16 bases left between them. Germline CDR1 reads MDHEN; CDR2 reads SYDVKM. The CDR3 has 15 residues.

V usage is TRBV28 and J usage is TRBJ1-5; D is undetermined. Looked up from germline, CDR1 is MDHEN and CDR2 is SYDVKM. There are 13 residues in the CDR3. Trimming shortened V by 0 bases and J by 5 bases, and 5 bases separated the two germline ends. The CDR3 loop is CASSLWRDQPQHF. CDR3 nucleotide sequence: TGTGCCAGCAGTTTATGGCGAGATCAGCCCCAGCATTTT.